These 2 T cell receptor beta chains were all obtained from the same sample, sequenced in a study of T cells after yellow fever vaccination. A single record per CDR3 protein comes from TCRdb applying MiXCR to the 5' RACE reads. The sample includes about 110,000 distinct CDR3 sequences, 8.4% of them seen just once. Material: CD8+ T cells sorted from PBMCs, obtained 45 days after the yellow fever booster vaccination. The receptors here all came from a man aged 25-45 years who received the YFV17D yellow fever vaccine.

This clonotype was recorded a few times. The chain is built from TRBV5-5 and TRBJ2-7; 7 bases align to TRBD1. The CDR3 spans 13 residues. V shed 4 bases and J 7 bases; nucleotides not matched to a gene: 8. CDR1 is SGHKS, CDR2 YYEKEE, per germline (reference sequence). CDR3 coding DNA: TGTGCCAGCAGCGCCGGGACAGCCTGGGAGCAGTACTTC. Amino acid sequence: CASSAGTAWEQYF.

Ten or more counts support this clonotype. The chain recombines TRBV25-1 with TRBJ2-7, with D perhaps TRBD1 or TRBD2 (5 bases each). Germline assignment: CDR1 MGHDK and CDR2 SYGVNS. The CDR3 consists of 16 residues. Trimming left V 6 bases short and J 3 bases short, with 21 bases between. CDR3 in DNA: TGTGCCAGCAGCGATGGGACGGGACGGGTACTCTACGAGCAGTACTTC. Translation gives CASSDGTGRVLYEQYF.